A single sample gave rise to the 16 T cell receptor beta chains below, sequenced in a study of a mutant IDH1 vaccine in newly diagnosed glioma. The time point is: week 35, safety follow-up. Each vaccine dose was 300 ug of mutant IDH1 20-mer peptide, with topical imiquimod. The table came from immunoSEQ multiplex PCR; TCRdb's copy has only in-frame clones and leaves some out. In the table there are 68,000 or so clones, 84% of which are singletons. Their antigen targets remain unknown. The material sequenced was PBMCs, taken from a glioma patient whose treatment included an IDH1 peptide vaccine. These receptor sequences come from a man aged 18 to 29 with glioma.

V is TRBV30 and J is TRBJ2-7; 7 bases are shared with TRBD2. The CDR3 loop spans 12 amino acids. CDR1 and CDR2 (germline): GTSNPN, SVGIG (reference sequence). V trimming: 8 bases; J trimming: 5 bases; junction bases outside the gene matches: 9. In DNA form, the CDR3 reads TGTGCCCGCCAGGGAGGGTGGAACGAGCAGTACTTC. Protein product: CARQGGWNEQYF.

This clone was observed a handful of times. The gene calls are TRBV19 and TRBJ1-5; D unresolved. This CDR3 comprises 19 residues. The V gene's germline CDR1 is LNHDA and CDR2 SQIVND (reference sequence). V gave up 0 bases and J gave up 3 bases, with 21 bases separating them. In DNA, the CDR3 is TGTGCCAGTAGTATAGATTCTGGGCGGGTCGGAGGGTACAATCAGCCCCAGCATTTT. Its translation: CASSIDSGRVGGYNQPQHF.

The chain has TRBV2 and TRBJ2-4, with 7 bases aligning to TRBD2. Germline CDR1 reads SNHLY; CDR2 reads FYNNEI. Losses at the gene ends were 4 bases for V and 0 bases for J; bases not matched to a gene: 6. This CDR3 spans 16 amino acids. As DNA, the CDR3 is TGTGCCAGCAGTGTAGGGAGGGCACTAGCCAAAAACATTCAGTACTTC. Translating it yields CASSVGRALAKNIQYF.

Written as DNA, the CDR3 is TGTGCCAGCAGTTCAGGACAGGTTCCCTCTGGCAATCAGCCCCAGCATTTT. As protein: CASSSGQVPSGNQPQHF. The gene calls are TRBV2 and TRBJ1-5; 7 bases align to TRBD1. There are 17 residues in the CDR3. Germline assignment: CDR1 SNHLY and CDR2 FYNNEI. After removal of 5 bases from V and 2 bases from J, the junction contained 12 bases not matched to a gene.

This rearrangement joins TRBV19 to TRBJ1-2, with 8 bases that match TRBD1. Looked up from germline, CDR1 is LNHDA and CDR2 is SQIVND (reference sequence). This CDR3 has 17 amino acids. Losses at the gene ends were 1 base for V and 9 bases for J; bases not matched to a gene: 16. As DNA, the CDR3 is TGTGCCAGTAGTATAGTAGGCGCCGGGACAGGTCGTGTCAGCTACACCTTC. This sequence encodes CASSIVGAGTGRVSYTF.

This clone was observed once. The chain uses TRBV30 and TRBJ2-7; D is possibly TRBD2 (6 bases). The germline V and J ends were trimmed by 2 bases and 7 bases, with 15 bases remaining between them. The CDR3 loop spans 13 amino acids. Germline V lookup: CDR1 GTSNPN, CDR2 SVGIG (reference sequence). The CDR3 bases are TGTGCCTGGAGTAGGGACTTCTCCCCGGAGCAGTACTTC. Its translation: CAWSRDFSPEQYF.

The V call is TRBV19, the J call TRBJ2-7; perhaps TRBD1 as D (6 bases). The CDR3 spans 13 residues. CDR1 and CDR2 from the germline V gene are LNHDA and SQIVND (reference sequence). The ends were cut back, 0 bases at V and 6 bases at J, with 9 bases in the middle. CDR3 sequence: CASSIDGRGEQYF. CDR3 nucleotides: TGTGCCAGTAGTATAGATGGCAGGGGCGAGCAGTACTTC.

The V gene is TRBV6-5, the J gene TRBJ1-2; 12 bases are a match to TRBD1. Germline V gene data show CDR1 as MNHEY and CDR2 as SVGAGI. V trimming: 4 bases; J trimming: 8 bases; junction bases outside the gene matches: 8. The CDR3 contains 15 residues. The CDR3, as DNA: TGTGCCAGCAGTTTCGGGACAGGGGGCAGGGAGGGCTACACCTTC. Protein sequence: CASSFGTGGREGYTF.

The rearrangement joins TRBV19 to TRBJ2-7, with 10 bases that match TRBD1. CDR3 size: 15 residues. CDR1 is LNHDA, CDR2 SQIVND, per germline (reference sequence). The ends lost 6 bases at V and 4 bases at J; junction bases unmatched: 9. CDR3 residues: CASRDLTGGQYEQYF. CDR3 sequence (DNA): TGTGCCAGTAGGGATTTGACAGGGGGCCAGTACGAGCAGTACTTC.

This chain links TRBV9 with TRBJ2-6; D not certain. Germline V gives CDR1 SGDLS, CDR2 YYNGEE. The length of the CDR3 is 17 residues. The V end was cut by 0 bases, the J end by 0 bases, with 10 bases between. The CDR3, as DNA: TGTGCCAGCAGCGTAGAAGCCTTCAGCTCTGGGGCCAACGTCCTGACTTTC. Translated: CASSVEAFSSGANVLTF.

V is TRBV28 and J is TRBJ1-2; D is undetermined. Per germline, CDR1 MDHEN and CDR2 SYDVKM. The V gene lost 5 bases and the J gene lost 7 bases, with 14 bases spanning the gap. CDR3 length equals 13 residues. This CDR3 reads CASSTTTYSGYTF. CDR3 nucleotides: TGTGCCAGCAGTACAACGACATATAGTGGCTACACCTTC.

In this sample, this clone turned up a few times. The chain links TRBV2 to TRBJ1-5; 7 bases line up with TRBD1. V trimming: 7 bases; J trimming: 2 bases; junction bases outside the gene matches: 8. CDR3 length: 15 residues. Germline CDR1 SNHLY, CDR2 FYNNEI. The CDR3 nucleotides are TGTGCCAGCAACGACGGGACAGCGGGCAATCAGCCCCAGCATTTT. This codes for CASNDGTAGNQPQHF.

A few counts support this clone. The chain links TRBV28 to TRBJ1-2, with D unclear. Germline CDR1 and CDR2: MDHEN and SYDVKM. This CDR3 comprises 11 residues. V was cut by 5 bases and J by 5 bases, with 6 bases left in between. CDR3 in DNA: TGTGCCAGCAGTGACATATATGGCTACACCTTC. Residues: CASSDIYGYTF.

The V call is TRBV30, the J call TRBJ1-1; D is unclear. In germline, CDR1 is GTSNPN, CDR2 SVGIG (reference sequence). The CDR3 has 15 residues. V gave up 2 bases and J gave up 4 bases, with 17 bases separating them. CDR3 protein: CAWSIPGLPGTEAFF. DNA of the CDR3: TGTGCCTGGAGTATACCCGGTCTGCCAGGCACTGAAGCTTTCTTT. The full variable domain, with the rest looked up from reference TRBV30 and TRBJ1-1, is SQTIHQWPATLVQPVGSPLSLECTVEGTSNPNLYWYRQAAGRGLQLLFYSVGIGQISSEVPQNLSASRPQDRQFILSSKKLLLSDSGFYLCAWSIPGLPGTEAFFGQGTRLTVV.

The chain couples TRBV6-1 to TRBJ1-4, with a tentative D call TRBD1 (6 bases). Germline V lookup: CDR1 MNHNS, CDR2 SASEGT. The ends were cut back, 8 bases at V and 7 bases at J, with 17 bases in the middle. This CDR3 spans 14 amino acids. This CDR3 is CASGLGGAGEKLFF. CDR3 in DNA: TGTGCCAGCGGGCTTGGGGGGGCCGGTGAAAAACTGTTTTTT.

This sequence joins TRBV15 and TRBJ2-1, with D maybe TRBD1 (5 bases). The CDR3 sequence is 12 residues long. Germline-derived CDR1 and CDR2 are LNHNV and YYDKDF (reference sequence). Trimming shortened V by 6 bases and J by 4 bases, and 7 bases separated the two germline ends. In nucleotides, the CDR3 is TGTGCCACCAGGGACATTTACAATGAGCAGTTCTTC. Protein: CATRDIYNEQFF.